Sequencing of this T cell receptor (beta chain) was carried out in a study of CD8 T cells in Susac syndrome. RNA amounts of roughly 0.5 to 1 ug underwent reverse transcription with random hexamers. By means of immunoSEQ multiplex PCR, TCR beta CDR3 spanning 54 Vbeta and 13 Jbeta underwent amplification. TCRdb analysed the immunoSEQ multiplex PCR reads with MiXCR anew, one entry per CDR3 protein. The profile shows about 140,000 distinct CDR3 sequences, approximately 95% of them singletons. Findings and limits, study-wide: The authors acknowledged that their TCR sequencing and HLA analysis involved a relatively small number of individuals.

As regards this clonotype: Antigen specificity is unknown.

Sequencing of TCR beta was performed on blood CD8+ T cells and on blood CD4+ T cells. The CDR3 consists of 15 residues. CDR1 and CDR2 (germline): MNHEY, SVGEGT. J gave up 3 bases and V 2 bases, and 6 bases lay outside the gene matches. Sequencing input: CD4+ T cells from PBMCs. The rearrangement links TRBV6-2 or TRBV6-3 to TRBJ2-5; TRBD2 matches at 7 bases. The sequence was collected from a human donor in good health. In DNA form, the CDR3 reads TGTGCCAGCAGTTACCCAGTGGGGGGGGAAGAGACCCAGTACTTC. The encoded protein is CASSYPVGGEETQYF.